The clone carrying this T cell receptor beta chain turned up a few times. This CDR3 region has 13 residues. Germline lookup yields CDR1 SGHAT and CDR2 FQDESV (reference sequence). The V end was cut by 8 bases, the J end by 1 base, with 11 bases between. The data were taken from a study of chronic HIV infection and antiretroviral therapy. TCRdb reprocessed the 5' RACE reads with MiXCR, giving one entry per CDR3 protein. Of 45,000 to 55,000 distinct CDR3 sequences in the sample, roughly 19% were seen once. The receptor was isolated from an adult who had HIV and had not received antiretroviral therapy, or was an uninfected healthy control (not recorded which). The chain joins TRBV11-1 to TRBJ1-1; D is undetermined. Sequencing was done on a sample of peripheral blood. For the CDR3, the DNA is TGTGCCAGCGTTAGGAGGGAGAACACTGAAGCTTTCTTT. This encodes CASVRRENTEAFF.